The 2 T cell receptor beta chains listed next were all sequenced from one sample in a study of T-cell reconstitution after alpha-beta-depleted transplantation in children. Unique molecular identifiers were used to barcode this TCRbeta library. TCRdb ran MiXCR on the PCR reads and lists one entry per CDR3 protein. The table has 580,000 or so distinct CDR3 sequences, roughly 24% seen once; the top ten hold 13% to 15%. The source material was PBMCs, mostly from graft donor cells, sampled 360 days after TCRalphabeta/CD19-depleted stem cell transplant. All receptors derive from a boy in the first two years of life who had a stem cell transplant for acute myeloid leukemia, so the T cells may come from the graft donor.

The rearrangement uses TRBV11-2 and TRBJ1-6; D unresolved. Trimming took off 1 base at V and 10 bases at J, with 14 bases between the two ends. The germline CDR1 and CDR2 sequences are SGHAT and FQNNGV. The CDR3 consists of 15 residues. Here the CDR3 DNA reads TGTGCCAGCAGCTTAGTACGGCGTGTAGCGTCACCCCTCCACTTT. Translating it yields CASSLVRRVASPLHF.

This clonotype was observed a few times. The J gene is TRBJ2-1, the V gene TRBV20-1, with a weak D call TRBD2 (5 bases). Germline V CDR1 and CDR2: DFQATT, SNEGSKA (reference sequence). The V and J ends lost 6 bases and 5 bases respectively, with 17 bases between them. The CDR3 extends over 14 amino acids. CDR3: CSARMRRLNNEQFF. Here the CDR3 DNA reads TGCAGTGCCAGGATGCGGAGACTAAACAATGAGCAGTTCTTC.